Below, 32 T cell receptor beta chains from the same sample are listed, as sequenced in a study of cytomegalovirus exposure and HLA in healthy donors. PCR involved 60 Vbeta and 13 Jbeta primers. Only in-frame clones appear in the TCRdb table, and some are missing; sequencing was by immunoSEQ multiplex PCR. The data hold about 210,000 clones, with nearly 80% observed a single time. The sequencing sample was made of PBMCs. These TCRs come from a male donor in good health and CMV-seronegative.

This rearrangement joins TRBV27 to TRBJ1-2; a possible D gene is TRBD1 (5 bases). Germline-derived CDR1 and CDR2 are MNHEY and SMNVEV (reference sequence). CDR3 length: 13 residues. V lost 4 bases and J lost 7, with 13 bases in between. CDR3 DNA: TGTGCCAGCAGTTCCCAGGGACTTGCTGGCTACACCTTC. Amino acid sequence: CASSSQGLAGYTF.

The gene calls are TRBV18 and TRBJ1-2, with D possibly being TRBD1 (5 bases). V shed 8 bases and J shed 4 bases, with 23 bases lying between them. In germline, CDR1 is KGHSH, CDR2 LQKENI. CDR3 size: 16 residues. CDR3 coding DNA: TGTGCCAGCGCGCAACGCCTCGCGGGGACGGGCTATGGCTACACCTTC. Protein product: CASAQRLAGTGYGYTF.

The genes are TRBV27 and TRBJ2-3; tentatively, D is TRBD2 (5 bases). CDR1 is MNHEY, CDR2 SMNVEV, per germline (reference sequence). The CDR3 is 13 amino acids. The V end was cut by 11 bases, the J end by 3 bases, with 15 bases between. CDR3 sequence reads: CAPKRGSTDTQYF. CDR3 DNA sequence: TGTGCCCCGAAGAGAGGGTCAACAGATACGCAGTATTTT.

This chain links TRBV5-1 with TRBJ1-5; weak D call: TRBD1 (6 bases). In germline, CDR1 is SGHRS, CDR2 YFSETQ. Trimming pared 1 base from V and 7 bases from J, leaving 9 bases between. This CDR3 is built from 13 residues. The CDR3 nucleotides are TGCGCCAGCAGCTTGAATCAGGGGCAGCCCCAGCATTTT. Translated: CASSLNQGQPQHF. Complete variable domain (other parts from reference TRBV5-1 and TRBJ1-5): KAGVTQTPRYLIKTRGQQVTLSCSPISGHRSVSWYQQTPGQGLQFLFEYFSETQRNKGNFPGRFSGRQFSNSRSEMNVSTLELGDSALYLCASSLNQGQPQHFGDGTRLSIL.

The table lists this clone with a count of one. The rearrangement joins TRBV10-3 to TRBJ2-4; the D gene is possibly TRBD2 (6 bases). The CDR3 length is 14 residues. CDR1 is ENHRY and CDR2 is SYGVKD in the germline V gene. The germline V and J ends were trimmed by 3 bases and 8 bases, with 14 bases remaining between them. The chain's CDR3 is CAISDTGWGDIQYF. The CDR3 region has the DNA TGTGCCATCAGTGATACAGGCTGGGGGGACATTCAGTACTTC.

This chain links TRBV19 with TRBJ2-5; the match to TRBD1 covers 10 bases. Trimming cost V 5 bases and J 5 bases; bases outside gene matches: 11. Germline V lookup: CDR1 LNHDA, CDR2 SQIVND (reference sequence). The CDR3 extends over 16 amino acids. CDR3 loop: CASSAPGQGNRETQYF. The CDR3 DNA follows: TGTGCCAGTAGTGCTCCGGGACAGGGGAACAGGGAGACCCAGTACTTC. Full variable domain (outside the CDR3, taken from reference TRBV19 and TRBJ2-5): DGGITQSPKYLFRKEGQNVTLSCEQNLNHDAMYWYRQDPGQGLRLIYYSQIVNDFQKGDIAEGYSVSREKKESFPLTVTSAQKNPTAFYLCASSAPGQGNRETQYFGPGTRLLVL.

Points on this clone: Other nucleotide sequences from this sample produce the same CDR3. CDR3 DNA: TGTGCTAGTGGTCCTCAGACTAGCGGGATTCCCCCAGATACGCAGTATTTT. It yields the protein CASGPQTSGIPPDTQYF. The chain employs TRBV12-5 and TRBJ2-3; TRBD2 matches 11 bases. Germline trimming cut 5 bases from V and 4 bases from J; bases unmatched to any gene: 11. The germline gives CDR1 LGHNT, CDR2 FRNRAP. The CDR3 totals 17 residues.

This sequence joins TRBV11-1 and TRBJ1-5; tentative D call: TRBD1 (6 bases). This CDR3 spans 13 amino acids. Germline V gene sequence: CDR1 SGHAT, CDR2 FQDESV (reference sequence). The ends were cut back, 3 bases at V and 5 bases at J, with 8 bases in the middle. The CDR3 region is CASSLTGDQPQHF. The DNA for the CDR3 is TGTGCCAGCAGCTTGACAGGAGATCAGCCCCAGCATTTT. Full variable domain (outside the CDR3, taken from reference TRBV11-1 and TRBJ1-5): EAEVAQSPRYKITEKSQAVAFWCDPISGHATLYWYRQILGQGPELLVQFQDESVVDDSQLPKDRFSAERLKGVDSTLKIQPAELGDSAMYLCASSLTGDQPQHFGDGTRLSIL.

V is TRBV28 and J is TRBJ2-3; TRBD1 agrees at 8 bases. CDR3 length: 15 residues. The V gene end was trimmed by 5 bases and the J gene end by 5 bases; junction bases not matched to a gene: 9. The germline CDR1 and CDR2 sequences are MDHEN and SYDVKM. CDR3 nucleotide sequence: TGTGCCAGCAGTACTGGACAGGGCGTTCAAGATACGCAGTATTTT. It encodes CASSTGQGVQDTQYF.

CDR3 sequence: CASSVDPSRPGTSGRARETQYF. The CDR3 bases are TGTGCCAGCAGCGTAGATCCGTCCCGTCCCGGGACTAGCGGTCGGGCGAGGGAGACCCAGTACTTC. V usage is TRBV9 and J usage is TRBJ2-5; TRBD2 matches 11 bases. Looked up from germline, CDR1 is SGDLS and CDR2 is YYNGEE. The CDR3 has 22 amino acids. V was pared by 0 bases and J by 5 bases, with 24 bases of the junction left unmatched.

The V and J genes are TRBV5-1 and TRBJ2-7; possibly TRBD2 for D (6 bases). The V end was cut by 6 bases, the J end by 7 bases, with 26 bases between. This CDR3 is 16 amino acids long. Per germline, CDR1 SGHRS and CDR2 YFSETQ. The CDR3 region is CASTDRGRGMSREQYF. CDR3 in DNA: TGCGCCAGCACGGATCGCGGGCGGGGTATGTCTCGGGAGCAGTACTTC.

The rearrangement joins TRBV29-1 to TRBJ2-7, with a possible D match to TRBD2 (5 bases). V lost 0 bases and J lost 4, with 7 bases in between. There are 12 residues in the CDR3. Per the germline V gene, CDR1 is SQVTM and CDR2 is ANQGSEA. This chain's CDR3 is CSVEESGYEQYF. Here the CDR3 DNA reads TGCAGCGTTGAAGAATCGGGATACGAGCAGTACTTC.

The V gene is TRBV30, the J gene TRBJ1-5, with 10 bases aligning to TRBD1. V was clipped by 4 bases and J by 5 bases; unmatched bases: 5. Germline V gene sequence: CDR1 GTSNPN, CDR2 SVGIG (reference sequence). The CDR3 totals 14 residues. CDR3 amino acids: CAWKIGTGDQPQHF. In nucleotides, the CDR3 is TGTGCCTGGAAAATCGGGACAGGGGATCAGCCCCAGCATTTT.

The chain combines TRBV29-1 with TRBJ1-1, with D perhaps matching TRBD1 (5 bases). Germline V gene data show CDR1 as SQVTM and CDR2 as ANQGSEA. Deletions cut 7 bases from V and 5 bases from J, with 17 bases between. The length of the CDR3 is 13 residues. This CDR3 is CSAYPRELTEAFF. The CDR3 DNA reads TGCAGCGCGTACCCCAGGGAATTAACTGAAGCTTTCTTT.

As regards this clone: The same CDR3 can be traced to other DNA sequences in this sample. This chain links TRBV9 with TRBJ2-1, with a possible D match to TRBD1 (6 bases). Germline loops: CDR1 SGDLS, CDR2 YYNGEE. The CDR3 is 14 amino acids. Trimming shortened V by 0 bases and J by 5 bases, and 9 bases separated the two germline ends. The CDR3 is CASSVEDRNNEQFF. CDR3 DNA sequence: TGTGCCAGCAGCGTAGAGGACAGAAACAATGAGCAGTTCTTC.

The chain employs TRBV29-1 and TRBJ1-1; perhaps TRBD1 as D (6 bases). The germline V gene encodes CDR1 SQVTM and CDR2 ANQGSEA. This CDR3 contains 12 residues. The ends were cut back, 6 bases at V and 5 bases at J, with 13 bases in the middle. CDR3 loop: CSVGKGETEAFF. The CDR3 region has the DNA TGCAGCGTGGGGAAGGGGGAAACTGAAGCTTTCTTT.

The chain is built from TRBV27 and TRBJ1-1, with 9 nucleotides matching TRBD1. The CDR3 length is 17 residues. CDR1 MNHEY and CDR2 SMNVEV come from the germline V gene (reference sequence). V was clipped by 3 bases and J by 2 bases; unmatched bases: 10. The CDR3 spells CASSFSPGQGTNTEAFF. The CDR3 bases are TGTGCCAGCAGTTTCTCCCCGGGACAGGGTACAAACACTGAAGCTTTCTTT.

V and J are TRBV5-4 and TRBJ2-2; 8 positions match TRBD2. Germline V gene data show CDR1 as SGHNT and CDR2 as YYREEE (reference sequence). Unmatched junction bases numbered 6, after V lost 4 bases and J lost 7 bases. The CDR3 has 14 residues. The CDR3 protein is CASSREGRDGELFF. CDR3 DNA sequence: TGTGCCAGCAGCCGGGAGGGGCGGGACGGGGAGCTGTTTTTT.

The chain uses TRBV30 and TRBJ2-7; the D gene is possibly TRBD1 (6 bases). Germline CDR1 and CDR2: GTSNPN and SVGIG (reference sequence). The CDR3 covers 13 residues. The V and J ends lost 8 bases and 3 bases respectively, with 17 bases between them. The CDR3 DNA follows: TGTGCCGAAGATCAGGGGCCGGGCTACGAGCAGTACTTC. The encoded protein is CAEDQGPGYEQYF.

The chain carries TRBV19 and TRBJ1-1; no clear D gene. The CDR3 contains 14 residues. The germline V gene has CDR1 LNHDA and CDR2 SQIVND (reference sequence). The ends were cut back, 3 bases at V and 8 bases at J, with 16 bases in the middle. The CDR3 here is CASSIGRSDWEAFF. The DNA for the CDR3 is TGTGCCAGTAGTATCGGGCGATCGGACTGGGAAGCTTTCTTT. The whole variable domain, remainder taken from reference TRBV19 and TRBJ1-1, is DGGITQSPKYLFRKEGQNVTLSCEQNLNHDAMYWYRQDPGQGLRLIYYSQIVNDFQKGDIAEGYSVSREKKESFPLTVTSAQKNPTAFYLCASSIGRSDWEAFFGQGTRLTVV.

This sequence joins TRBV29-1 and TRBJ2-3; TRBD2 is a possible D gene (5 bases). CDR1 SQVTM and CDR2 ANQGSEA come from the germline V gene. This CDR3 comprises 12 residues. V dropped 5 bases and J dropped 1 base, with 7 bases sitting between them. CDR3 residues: CSVYGGTDTQYF. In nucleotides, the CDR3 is TGCAGCGTTTACGGGGGCACAGATACGCAGTATTTT.

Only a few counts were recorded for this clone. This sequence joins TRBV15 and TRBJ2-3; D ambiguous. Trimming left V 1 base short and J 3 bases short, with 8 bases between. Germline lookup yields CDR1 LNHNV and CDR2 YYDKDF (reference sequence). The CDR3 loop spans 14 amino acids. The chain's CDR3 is CATSRVAATDTQYF. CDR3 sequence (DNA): TGTGCCACCAGCAGAGTGGCGGCTACAGATACGCAGTATTTT. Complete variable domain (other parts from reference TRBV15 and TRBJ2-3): DAMVIQNPRYQVTQFGKPVTLSCSQTLNHNVMYWYQQKSSQAPKLLFHYYDKDFNNEADTPDNFQSRRPNTSFCFLDIRSPGLGDTAMYLCATSRVAATDTQYFGPGTRLTVL.

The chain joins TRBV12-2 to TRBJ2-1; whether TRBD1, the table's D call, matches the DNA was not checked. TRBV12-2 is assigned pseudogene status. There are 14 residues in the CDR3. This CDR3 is CASRTRGPYNEQFF. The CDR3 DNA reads TGTGCAAGTCGGACCAGGGGCCCCTACAATGAGCAGTTCTTC.

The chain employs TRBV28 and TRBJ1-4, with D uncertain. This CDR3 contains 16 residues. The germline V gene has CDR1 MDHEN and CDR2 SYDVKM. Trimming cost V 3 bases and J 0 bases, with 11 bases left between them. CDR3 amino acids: CASSFLREATNEKLFF. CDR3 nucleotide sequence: TGTGCCAGCAGTTTTCTGAGGGAGGCAACTAATGAAAAACTGTTTTTT.

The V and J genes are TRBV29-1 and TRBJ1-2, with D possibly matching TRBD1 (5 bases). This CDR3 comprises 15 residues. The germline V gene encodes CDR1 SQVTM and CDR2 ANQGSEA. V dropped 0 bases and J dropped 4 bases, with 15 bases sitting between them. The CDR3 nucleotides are TGCAGCGTTGAAGATCGGGGGGGGGATTTCTATGGCTACACCTTC. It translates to CSVEDRGGDFYGYTF.

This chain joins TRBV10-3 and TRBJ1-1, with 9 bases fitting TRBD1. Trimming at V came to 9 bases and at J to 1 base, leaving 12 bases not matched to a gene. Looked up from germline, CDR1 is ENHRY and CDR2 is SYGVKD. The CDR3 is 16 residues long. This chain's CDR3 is CAIRSTQQGANTEAFF. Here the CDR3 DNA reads TGTGCCATTCGATCCACCCAACAGGGGGCGAACACTGAAGCTTTCTTT.

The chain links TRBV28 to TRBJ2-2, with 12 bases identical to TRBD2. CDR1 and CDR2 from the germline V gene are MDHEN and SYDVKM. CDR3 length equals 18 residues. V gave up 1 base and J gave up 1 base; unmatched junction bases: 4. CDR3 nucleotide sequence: TGTGCCAGCAGTTTATTTCTAGCGGGGGGGTTGAACACCGGGGAGCTGTTTTTT. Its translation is CASSLFLAGGLNTGELFF.

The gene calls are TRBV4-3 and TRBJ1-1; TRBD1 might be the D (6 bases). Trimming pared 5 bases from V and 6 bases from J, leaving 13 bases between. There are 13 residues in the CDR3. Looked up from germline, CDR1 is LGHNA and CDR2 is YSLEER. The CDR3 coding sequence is TGCGCCAGCAGCAGCAGGGGAAGTGCTGAAGCTTTCTTT. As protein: CASSSRGSAEAFF.

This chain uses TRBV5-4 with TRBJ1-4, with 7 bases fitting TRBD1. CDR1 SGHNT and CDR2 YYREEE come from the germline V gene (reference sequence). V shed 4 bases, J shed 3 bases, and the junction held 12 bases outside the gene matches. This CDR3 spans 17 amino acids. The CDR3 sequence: CASSPTPRQGSNEKLFF. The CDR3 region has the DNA TGTGCCAGCAGCCCTACCCCGCGACAGGGCTCTAATGAAAAACTGTTTTTT.

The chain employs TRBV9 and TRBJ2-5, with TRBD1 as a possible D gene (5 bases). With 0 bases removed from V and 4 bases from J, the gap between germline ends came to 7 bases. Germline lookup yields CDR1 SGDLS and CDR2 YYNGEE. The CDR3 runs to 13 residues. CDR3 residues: CASSVDQGETQYF. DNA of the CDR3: TGTGCCAGCAGCGTAGATCAGGGAGAGACCCAGTACTTC.

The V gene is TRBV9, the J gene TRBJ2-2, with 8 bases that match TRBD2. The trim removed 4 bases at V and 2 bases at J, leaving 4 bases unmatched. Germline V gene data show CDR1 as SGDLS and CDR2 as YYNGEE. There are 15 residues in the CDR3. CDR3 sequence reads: CASSLSGGNTGELFF. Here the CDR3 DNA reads TGTGCCAGCAGCCTGAGCGGGGGTAACACCGGGGAGCTGTTTTTT.

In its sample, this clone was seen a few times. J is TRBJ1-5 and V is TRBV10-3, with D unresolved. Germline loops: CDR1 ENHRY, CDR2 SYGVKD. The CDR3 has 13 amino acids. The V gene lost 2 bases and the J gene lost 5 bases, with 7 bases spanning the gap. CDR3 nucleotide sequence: TGTGCCATCAGTGAGGGAGCGGATCAGCCCCAGCATTTT. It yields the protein CAISEGADQPQHF.